The 17 T cell receptor beta chains listed next were all sequenced from one sample in a study of CD8 T cells in ankylosing spondylitis. TCRdb analysed the 5' RACE reads with MiXCR anew, one entry per CDR3 protein. The data contain 150,000 to 250,000 distinct CDR3 sequences, about 13% of them singletons. The sample was blood, either unsorted or a sorted T cell fraction (not recorded which). The receptors originated from a male donor with ankylosing spondylitis or in good health (not recorded which).

The V call is TRBV7-9, the J call TRBJ2-1; 11 bases are shared with TRBD2. Germline V gene lookup returns CDR1 SEHNR and CDR2 FQNEAQ (reference sequence). The V and J ends lost 1 base and 7 bases, in that order; junction bases with no gene match: 3. This CDR3 comprises 15 residues. The CDR3 region has the DNA TGTGCCAGCAGCTTAGTAGCGGGAGGGCCGAATGAGCAGTTCTTC. Protein: CASSLVAGGPNEQFF. Drawing the rest from reference TRBV7-9 and TRBJ2-1, the complete variable domain is DTGVSQNPRHKITKRGQNVTFRCDPISEHNRLYWYRQTLGQGPEFLTYFQNEAQLEKSRLLSDRFSAERPKGSFSTLEIQRTEQGDSAMYLCASSLVAGGPNEQFFGPGTRLTVL.

This chain connects TRBV15 to TRBJ2-1; no definite D call. V dropped 2 bases and J dropped 7 bases, with 3 bases sitting between them. CDR3 size: 11 residues. From germline, CDR1 is LNHNV and CDR2 YYDKDF (reference sequence). This chain's CDR3 is CATSRSNEQFF. CDR3 sequence (DNA): TGTGCCACCAGCAGAAGTAATGAGCAGTTCTTC.

This clonotype was picked up many times. V usage is TRBV5-1 and J usage is TRBJ2-3; no clear D. Trimming left V 5 bases short and J 5 bases short, with 12 bases between. The CDR3 is 13 amino acids. CDR1 and CDR2 from the germline V gene are SGHRS and YFSETQ. CDR3 nucleotides: TGCGCCAGCAGTCCCTTGCCAGAAGATACGCAGTATTTT. This sequence encodes CASSPLPEDTQYF.

This clonotype has a handful of counts. The V gene is TRBV11-3, the J gene TRBJ2-5; TRBD2 might be the D (5 bases). The CDR3 is 14 amino acids. The V end lost 5 bases, the J end lost 4 bases, and 14 bases lay between the germline ends. Germline V gene data show CDR1 as SGHNT and CDR2 as YENEEA. Written as DNA, the CDR3 is TGTGCCAGCAGCCCCCGACGAGGGCTAGAGACCCAGTACTTC. It specifies CASSPRRGLETQYF.

The table lists this clonotype with a few counts. J is TRBJ2-1 and V is TRBV14; perhaps TRBD1 as D (7 bases). The V gene's germline CDR1 is SGHDN and CDR2 FVKESK. The CDR3 sequence is 15 residues long. The V and J ends lost 0 bases and 4 bases respectively, with 10 bases between them. This chain's CDR3 is CASSQDAGGYNEQFF. The CDR3 DNA reads TGTGCCAGCAGCCAAGACGCAGGGGGGTACAATGAGCAGTTCTTC.

The J gene is TRBJ2-7, the V gene TRBV5-5, with D tentatively TRBD1 (6 bases). V lost 2 bases and J 0 bases, leaving 9 bases between the germline ends. The germline gives CDR1 SGHKS, CDR2 YYEKEE (reference sequence). This CDR3 region has 14 residues. CDR3 region: CASSLQGHSYEQYF. For the CDR3, the DNA is TGTGCCAGCAGCTTACAGGGTCACTCCTACGAGCAGTACTTC.

V usage is TRBV20-1 and J usage is TRBJ2-7; the D gene is possibly TRBD1 (6 bases). The V and J ends lost 6 bases and 7 bases respectively, with 13 bases between them. The germline V gene encodes CDR1 DFQATT and CDR2 SNEGSKA (reference sequence). There are 11 residues in the CDR3. The CDR3 DNA reads TGCAGTGCGGCGGACAGCGCTGAGCAGTACTTC. It specifies CSAADSAEQYF.

V gene TRBV4-1 combines with J gene TRBJ2-7; TRBD1 matches 8 bases. Germline V CDR1 and CDR2: MGHRA, YSYEKL. The V and J ends lost 4 bases and 3 bases, in that order; junction bases with no gene match: 8. The CDR3 is 15 residues long. CDR3 DNA: TGCGCCAGCAGCCGAACCGGGACAGGAAACTACGAGCAGTACTTC. Amino acid sequence: CASSRTGTGNYEQYF.

J is TRBJ1-5 and V is TRBV4-1; TRBD1 might be the D (5 bases). Germline V CDR1 and CDR2: MGHRA, YSYEKL. This CDR3 has 14 residues. V lost 1 base to trimming and J lost 10 bases, with 14 bases between them. The chain's CDR3 is CASSQGGGEYPQHF. CDR3 bases: TGCGCCAGCAGCCAAGGGGGAGGGGAGTACCCCCAGCATTTT.

CDR3 residues: CASSVGQLPSEQYF. CDR3 nucleotides: TGTGCCAGCAGTGTGGGACAGTTACCCTCCGAGCAGTACTTC. The J gene is TRBJ2-7, the V gene TRBV6-1; 7 positions match TRBD1. The V and J ends lost 4 bases and 6 bases, in that order; junction bases with no gene match: 9. Per germline, CDR1 MNHNS and CDR2 SASEGT. There are 14 residues in the CDR3.

Many counts were recorded for this clonotype. The CDR3 DNA reads TGTGCCAGCAGCCAAGATGACCGTCTTGCCGCCTCTAGCGGGGGGTCGACCGGGGAGCTGTTTTTT. As protein: CASSQDDRLAASSGGSTGELFF. The chain couples TRBV3-1 to TRBJ2-2; TRBD2 aligns across 11 bases. The CDR3 runs to 22 residues. Trimming at V came to 0 bases and at J to 5 bases, leaving 20 bases not matched to a gene. Germline lookup yields CDR1 LGHDT and CDR2 YNNKEL (reference sequence). The variable domain in full, with the rest retrieved from reference TRBV3-1 and TRBJ2-2, is DTAVSQTPKYLVTQMGNDKSIKCEQNLGHDTMYWYKQDSKKFLKIMFSYNNKELIINETVPNRFSPKSPDKAHLNLHINSLELGDSAVYFCASSQDDRLAASSGGSTGELFFGEGSRLTVL.

A few counts support this clonotype. The chain joins TRBV11-2 to TRBJ2-7, with TRBD1 matching over 8 bases. This CDR3 spans 14 amino acids. Trimming cost V 1 base and J 5 bases; bases outside gene matches: 4. The germline gives CDR1 SGHAT, CDR2 FQNNGV. CDR3 sequence reads: CASSLVVTGDEQYF. The CDR3 DNA is TGTGCCAGCAGCTTAGTCGTGACAGGGGACGAGCAGTACTTC.

In its sample, this clonotype was seen a few times. The chain uses TRBV12-3 or TRBV12-4 and TRBJ2-7; D not resolved. The V gene lost 6 bases and the J gene lost 5 bases, with 11 bases spanning the gap. This CDR3 is 12 amino acids long. Here the CDR3 reads CASRSLTHEQYF. In DNA form, the CDR3 reads TGTGCCAGCAGATCCCTGACTCACGAGCAGTACTTC.

In DNA form, the CDR3 reads TGTGCCAGCAGTGACTCCGGGGGGGCAGATACGCAGTATTTT. Residues: CASSDSGGADTQYF. The rearrangement joins TRBV6-4 to TRBJ2-3; TRBD2 matches 8 bases. With 0 bases clipped from V and 4 bases from J, the junction kept 0 bases outside the gene matches. CDR3 length: 14 residues. CDR1 is MRHNA, CDR2 SNTAGT, per germline.

The sample holds a few counts of this clonotype. The V gene is TRBV12-3 or TRBV12-4, the J gene TRBJ2-1, with a weak D call TRBD2 (5 bases). This CDR3 comprises 14 residues. Trimming took off 0 bases at V and 8 bases at J, with 11 bases between the two ends. CDR3 protein: CASSLAEVRYEQFF. DNA of the CDR3: TGTGCCAGCAGTTTAGCGGAGGTCAGGTATGAGCAGTTCTTC.

This chain connects TRBV27 to TRBJ2-7, with TRBD1 matching 10 bases. Trimming took 4 bases from V and 6 from J; bases not matched to a gene: 15. Germline V gives CDR1 MNHEY, CDR2 SMNVEV (reference sequence). CDR3 size: 17 residues. CDR3 residues: CASSSSETGGPQGEQYF. The CDR3 DNA reads TGTGCCAGCAGTTCGTCCGAGACAGGGGGCCCCCAGGGCGAGCAGTACTTC.

This sequence joins TRBV27 and TRBJ2-7, with 12 bases lining up with TRBD2. Trimming at V came to 5 bases and at J to 6 bases, leaving 5 bases not matched to a gene. Germline loops: CDR1 MNHEY, CDR2 SMNVEV (reference sequence). The CDR3 is 14 amino acids. The CDR3 sequence: CASSPTSGRGEQYF. DNA for the CDR3: TGTGCCAGCAGTCCGACTAGCGGGAGAGGCGAGCAGTACTTC.